This T cell receptor beta chain was profiled in a study of blood T cell repertoires in COVID-19. Study in general: Donors in the United States, Italy and Spain gave samples during acute or convalescent COVID-19. Sources were T cells, B-cell-depleted T cells, or PBMCs; the material itself was cDNA or gDNA.

J gave up 2 bases and V 5 bases, and 16 bases lay outside the gene matches. This CDR3 is 18 amino acids long. Germline-derived CDR1 and CDR2 are SEHNR and FQNEAQ (reference sequence). In the original processing: How many nucleated cells were present was estimated from reference gene primer amplification. Only in-frame clones appear in the TCRdb table, and some are missing; sequencing was by immunoSEQ multiplex PCR. D and trimming were read from the DNA, whereas the V and J calls and clone size are those reported in that table. The data hold about 77,000 clones, with approximately 88% observed a single time.

The sequenced sample was peripheral blood. This TCR was sampled from a woman over 75 with acute or convalescent COVID-19. The V gene is TRBV7-9, the J gene TRBJ2-3, with 7 bases matching TRBD2. CDR3 in DNA: TGTGCCAGCAGCCACAGGCCGAGGTTTGCGGGAGACACAGATACGCAGTATTTT. As protein: CASSHRPRFAGDTDTQYF.